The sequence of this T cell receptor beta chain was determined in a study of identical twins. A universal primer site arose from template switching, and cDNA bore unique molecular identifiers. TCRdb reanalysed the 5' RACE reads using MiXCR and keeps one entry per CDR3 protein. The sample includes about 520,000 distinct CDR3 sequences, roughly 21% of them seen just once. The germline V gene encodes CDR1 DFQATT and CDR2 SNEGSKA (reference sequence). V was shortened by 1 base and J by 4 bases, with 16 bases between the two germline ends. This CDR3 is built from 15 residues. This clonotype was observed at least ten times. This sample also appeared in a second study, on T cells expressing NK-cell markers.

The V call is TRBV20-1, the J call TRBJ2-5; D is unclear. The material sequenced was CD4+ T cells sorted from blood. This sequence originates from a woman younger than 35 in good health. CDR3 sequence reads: CSARAYRAPGETQYF. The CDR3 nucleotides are TGCAGTGCTAGAGCTTATAGGGCCCCAGGAGAGACCCAGTACTTC.